These 16 T cell receptor beta chains were sequenced from one sample in a study of blood T cell repertoires in COVID-19. Assay: immunoSEQ multiplex PCR; the TCRdb copy retains only in-frame clones and omits some. The sample includes about 230,000 clones, roughly 80% of them seen just once. Sequenced material: peripheral blood. The receptors originated from a woman aged 80 or over with acute or convalescent COVID-19.

The chain carries TRBV6-5 and TRBJ1-1; D is undetermined. Trimming pared 5 bases from V and 0 bases from J, leaving 13 bases between. This CDR3 contains 15 residues. Germline loops: CDR1 MNHEY, CDR2 SVGAGI. The CDR3 here is CASSRQRHLNTEAFF. In DNA, the CDR3 is TGTGCCAGCAGTCGGCAGCGCCATTTGAACACTGAAGCTTTCTTT.

This chain joins TRBV7-8 and TRBJ2-5, with D hard to call. The V and J ends lost 5 bases and 0 bases respectively, with 10 bases between them. The germline gives CDR1 SGHVS, CDR2 FQNEAQ. The CDR3 is 14 residues long. DNA of the CDR3: TGTGCCAGCAGCCCCTCGACAAACCAAGAGACCCAGTACTTC. This sequence encodes CASSPSTNQETQYF.

The genes are TRBV19 and TRBJ2-5; 10 bases are shared with TRBD1. V lost 5 bases and J lost 4; bases outside the gene matches: 4. Germline V gene data show CDR1 as LNHDA and CDR2 as SQIVND (reference sequence). CDR3 length equals 14 residues. The CDR3 DNA follows: TGTGCCAGTAGTGCTGACAGGGGGCGAGAGACCCAGTACTTC. It codes for CASSADRGRETQYF.

The chain uses TRBV7-8 and TRBJ2-3, with 10 positions matching TRBD2. CDR3 length: 15 residues. CDR1 and CDR2 from the germline V gene are SGHVS and FQNEAQ. The junction had 4 bases not matched to a gene; V was cut back by 5 bases and J by 2 bases. In DNA, the CDR3 is TGTGCCAGCAGCCGAGCGGGGGGGCACACAGATACGCAGTATTTT. Amino acids: CASSRAGGHTDTQYF.

The chain uses TRBV7-8 and TRBJ2-5; 9 bases fit TRBD2. This CDR3 is 17 amino acids long. The ends lost 3 bases at V and 5 bases at J; junction bases unmatched: 13. The germline V gene has CDR1 SGHVS and CDR2 FQNEAQ. The CDR3 is CASSLGTPSGIKETQYF. In DNA form, the CDR3 reads TGTGCCAGCAGCTTGGGGACCCCTAGCGGGATCAAGGAGACCCAGTACTTC.

The chain employs TRBV9 and TRBJ2-5, with 7 bases identical to TRBD1. V was clipped by 2 bases and J by 5 bases; unmatched bases: 12. The germline gives CDR1 SGDLS, CDR2 YYNGEE. The CDR3 contains 16 residues. CDR3 sequence: CASSVDMTGLLETQYF. CDR3 DNA sequence: TGTGCCAGCAGCGTCGATATGACAGGGCTTCTGGAGACCCAGTACTTC.

The rearrangement uses TRBV2 and TRBJ1-4; 7 bases match TRBD1. This CDR3 has 14 residues. Germline V gene sequence: CDR1 SNHLY, CDR2 FYNNEI. Germline trimming cut 5 bases from V and 5 bases from J; bases unmatched to any gene: 5. Here the CDR3 DNA reads TGTGCCAGCAGTCGAGACAGGGACAATGAAAAACTGTTTTTT. Protein product: CASSRDRDNEKLFF.

The chain is built from TRBV20-1 and TRBJ2-2; 7 positions agree with TRBD2. V was pared by 3 bases and J by 0 bases, with 10 bases of the junction left unmatched. CDR3 size: 17 residues. Germline CDR1 DFQATT, CDR2 SNEGSKA (reference sequence). CDR3 DNA: TGCAGTGCTAGTAAGAAGGGGAGCGGGGCGAACACCGGGGAGCTGTTTTTT. Translated, it gives CSASKKGSGANTGELFF.

This clone was picked up a small number of times. The V call is TRBV10-3, the J call TRBJ2-1; 9 positions match TRBD2. V gave up 0 bases and J gave up 6 bases; unmatched junction bases: 3. In germline, CDR1 is ENHRY, CDR2 SYGVKD. This CDR3 has 15 residues. In DNA, the CDR3 is TGTGCCATCAGTGAGTCAAGCGGGAGGCCCAATGAGCAGTTCTTC. Protein sequence: CAISESSGRPNEQFF.

CDR3 nucleotides: TGTGCCAGTAGTATAGATCAAGCCCGGGGGTTGAACACTGAAGCTTTCTTT. Amino acid sequence: CASSIDQARGLNTEAFF. This chain uses TRBV19 with TRBJ1-1, with D possibly matching TRBD1 (5 bases). This CDR3 is built from 17 residues. Germline V CDR1 and CDR2: LNHDA, SQIVND (reference sequence). Trimming took 0 bases from V and 0 from J, leaving 14 bases between them.

The chain combines TRBV5-1 with TRBJ2-3; D call uncertain. V gave up 4 bases and J gave up 8 bases, with 14 bases separating them. CDR1 SGHRS and CDR2 YFSETQ come from the germline V gene. This CDR3 has 13 amino acids. The CDR3 DNA follows: TGCGCCAGCAGCCTAGAGCCACCGGGTACGCAGTATTTT. Its protein is CASSLEPPGTQYF.

For the CDR3, the DNA is TGTGCCAGCAGTTCCCACCGGGGGACAGGGAATCAGCCCCAGCATTTT. The encoded protein is CASSSHRGTGNQPQHF. The chain uses TRBV27 and TRBJ1-5; TRBD1 agrees at 9 bases. CDR3 size: 16 residues. Germline values: CDR1 MNHEY, CDR2 SMNVEV (reference sequence). V was pared by 4 bases and J by 4 bases, with 8 bases of the junction left unmatched.

The V call is TRBV11-2, the J call TRBJ2-7; 10 bases line up with TRBD2. The CDR3 runs 15 residues. Germline V CDR1 and CDR2: SGHAT, FQNNGV. V lost 5 bases, J lost 1 base, and 5 bases stayed unmatched. CDR3 in DNA: TGTGCCAGCAGCCCCGGACTAGCGGTTTCCTACGAGCAGTACTTC. As protein: CASSPGLAVSYEQYF.

V is TRBV21-1 and J is TRBJ1-4. TRBV21-1 is a recognized pseudogene. The CDR3 consists of 15 residues. CDR3 DNA sequence: TGTGCCAGCAGCTTCCATGGGGGGTGTCAAGAAAAACTGTTTTTT. It yields the protein CASSFHGGCQEKLFF.

The chain employs TRBV21-1 and TRBJ2-5; the table's TRBD2 call for D was not verified on the DNA. TRBV21-1 corresponds to a pseudogene. The CDR3 consists of 16 residues. This CDR3 is CASSKAREGGKETQYF. For the CDR3, the DNA is TGTGCCAGCAGCAAAGCGCGGGAGGGGGGGAAAGAGACCCAGTACTTC.

The V call is TRBV5-5, the J call TRBJ2-1; 7 bases are shared with TRBD2. V was clipped by 3 bases and J by 2 bases; unmatched bases: 11. Germline CDR1 reads SGHKS; CDR2 reads YYEKEE (reference sequence). The CDR3 covers 17 residues. CDR3 DNA: TGTGCCAGCAGCTATGGTGGCCCTAGCGGACCCTACAATGAGCAGTTCTTC. This codes for CASSYGGPSGPYNEQFF.